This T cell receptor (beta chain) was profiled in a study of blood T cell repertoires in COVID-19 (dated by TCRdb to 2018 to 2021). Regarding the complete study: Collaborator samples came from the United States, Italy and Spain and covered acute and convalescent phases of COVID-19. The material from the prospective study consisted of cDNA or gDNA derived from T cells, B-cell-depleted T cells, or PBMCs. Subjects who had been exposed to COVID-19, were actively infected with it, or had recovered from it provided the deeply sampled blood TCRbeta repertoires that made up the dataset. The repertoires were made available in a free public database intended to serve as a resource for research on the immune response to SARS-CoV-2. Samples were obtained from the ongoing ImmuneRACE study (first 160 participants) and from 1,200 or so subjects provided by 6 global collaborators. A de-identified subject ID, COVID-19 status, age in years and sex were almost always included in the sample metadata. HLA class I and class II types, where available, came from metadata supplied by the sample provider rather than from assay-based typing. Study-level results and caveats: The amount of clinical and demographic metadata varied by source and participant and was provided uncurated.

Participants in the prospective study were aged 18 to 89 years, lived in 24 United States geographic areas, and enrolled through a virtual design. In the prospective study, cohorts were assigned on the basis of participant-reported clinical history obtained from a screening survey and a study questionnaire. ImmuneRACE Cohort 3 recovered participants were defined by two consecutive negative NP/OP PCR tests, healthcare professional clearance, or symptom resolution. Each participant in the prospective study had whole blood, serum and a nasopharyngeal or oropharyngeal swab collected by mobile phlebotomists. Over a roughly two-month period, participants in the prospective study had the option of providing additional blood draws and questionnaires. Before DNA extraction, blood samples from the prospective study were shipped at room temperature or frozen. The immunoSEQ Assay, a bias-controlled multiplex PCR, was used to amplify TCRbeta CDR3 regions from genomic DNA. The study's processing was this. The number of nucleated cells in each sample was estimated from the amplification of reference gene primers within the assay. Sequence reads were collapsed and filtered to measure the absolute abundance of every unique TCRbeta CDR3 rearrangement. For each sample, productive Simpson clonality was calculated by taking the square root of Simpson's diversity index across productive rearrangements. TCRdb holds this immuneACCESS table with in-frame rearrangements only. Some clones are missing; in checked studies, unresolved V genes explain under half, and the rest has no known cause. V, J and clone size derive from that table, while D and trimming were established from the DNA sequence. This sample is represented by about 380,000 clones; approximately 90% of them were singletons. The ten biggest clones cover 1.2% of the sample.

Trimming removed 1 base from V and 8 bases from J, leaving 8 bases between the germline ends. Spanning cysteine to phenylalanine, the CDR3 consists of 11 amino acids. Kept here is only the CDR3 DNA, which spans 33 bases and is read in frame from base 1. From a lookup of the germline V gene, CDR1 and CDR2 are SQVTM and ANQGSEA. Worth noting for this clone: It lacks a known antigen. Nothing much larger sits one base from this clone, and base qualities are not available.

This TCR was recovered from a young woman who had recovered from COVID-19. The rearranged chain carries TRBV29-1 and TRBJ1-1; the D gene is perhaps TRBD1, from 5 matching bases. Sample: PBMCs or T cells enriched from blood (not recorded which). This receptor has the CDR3 CSVEAPGEAFF. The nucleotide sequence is TGCAGCGTTGAAGCTCCAGGGGAAGCTTTCTTT.